This T cell receptor (beta chain) is from a study of patients and donors after allogeneic stem cell transplantation. Regarding this clonotype: The junction and the germline gene differ at one end; a read error may be behind it.

TCRdb fed the RT-PCR reads into MiXCR, producing one record per CDR3 protein. This table holds under 200,000 distinct CDR3 sequences, approximately 30% found once. CDR3 length: 13 amino acids. Germline values: CDR1 SSHAT, CDR2 FNYEAQ (reference sequence). Specimen: blood, either unsorted or a sorted T cell fraction (not recorded which). The chain combines TRBV7-7 with TRBJ2-1, with D possibly matching TRBD2 (5 bases). This sequence was found in a human donor who was either an allogeneic HSCT recipient or a stem cell or donor lymphocyte infusion donor (not recorded which). It is not recorded whose cells these are; they may come from a transplant donor. For the CDR3, the DNA is TGTGCTAGCAGCTTAGGACTGTGGGGTGAGCAGTTCTTC. It encodes CASSLGLWGEQFF.